Listed below are T cell receptor beta chains from one sample, sequenced in a study of blood T cell repertoires in COVID-19. Some clones are missing from TCRdb's copy, which holds only in-frame ones; the method was immunoSEQ multiplex PCR. The sample includes hundreds of thousands of clones, 88% of them seen just once. Input material: peripheral blood. The receptors derive from a woman in her 30s with COVID-19, enrolled during active disease. CDR3s include the opening cysteine and the closing phenylalanine or tryptophan. Each record gives: D gene, J gene, clone size, V gene, CDR3 protein, CDR3 DNA. A D gene is named only where the DNA matches it firmly. Expanded clones get a size class; other rows say once, few or many, or leave the size out.

d_gene: .
j_gene: TRBJ2-1
abundance: .
v_gene: TRBV20-1
CDR3aa: CSARAVNEQFF
CDR3nt: TGCAGTGCTAGAGCAGTCAATGAGCAGTTCTTC

d_gene: .
j_gene: TRBJ2-1
abundance: .
v_gene: TRBV2
CDR3aa: CASRERRGYNEQFF
CDR3nt: TGTGCCAGCAGGGAACGTCGGGGTTACAATGAGCAGTTCTTC

d_gene: TRBD2
j_gene: TRBJ2-7
abundance: .
v_gene: TRBV5-1
CDR3aa: CASSPGTSGTRYEQYF
CDR3nt: TGCGCCAGCAGCCCGGGGACTAGCGGGACACGCTACGAGCAGTACTTC

d_gene: TRBD1
j_gene: TRBJ2-7
abundance: .
v_gene: TRBV7-3
CDR3aa: CASSLDRAYEQYF
CDR3nt: TGTGCCAGCAGTCTGGACAGGGCATACGAGCAGTACTTC

d_gene: .
j_gene: TRBJ1-4
abundance: .
v_gene: TRBV7-9
CDR3aa: CASSSTGAREKLFF
CDR3nt: TGTGCCAGCAGCTCGACGGGAGCCAGGGAAAAACTGTTTTTT

d_gene: TRBD1
j_gene: TRBJ2-6
abundance: .
v_gene: TRBV2
CDR3aa: CASTYRGNGANVLTF
CDR3nt: TGTGCCAGCACATACAGGGGTAACGGGGCCAACGTCCTGACTTTC

d_gene: TRBD1
j_gene: TRBJ1-5
abundance: .
v_gene: TRBV5-1
CDR3aa: CASSLGQGTINQPQHF
CDR3nt: TGCGCCAGCAGCTTAGGACAGGGGACAATTAATCAGCCCCAGCATTTT

d_gene: TRBD1
j_gene: TRBJ1-1
abundance: few
v_gene: TRBV29-1
CDR3aa: CSVPGTANTEAFF
CDR3nt: TGCAGCGTCCCTGGGACAGCGAACACTGAAGCTTTCTTT

d_gene: .
j_gene: TRBJ2-3
abundance: .
v_gene: TRBV19
CDR3aa: CASSPSSPSTDTQYF
CDR3nt: TGTGCCAGTAGTCCCTCTAGCCCTAGCACAGATACGCAGTATTTT

d_gene: TRBD2
j_gene: TRBJ2-7
abundance: .
v_gene: TRBV15
CDR3aa: CATSRDTPPGLAAYSSYEQYF
CDR3nt: TGTGCCACCAGCAGAGATACTCCCCCGGGACTAGCGGCCTATAGCTCCTACGAGCAGTACTTC

d_gene: .
j_gene: TRBJ1-1
abundance: .
v_gene: TRBV18
CDR3aa: CASSPGPDGAEAFF
CDR3nt: TGTGCCAGCTCACCAGGTCCGGATGGAGCTGAAGCTTTCTTT

d_gene: .
j_gene: TRBJ1-2
abundance: .
v_gene: TRBV19
CDR3aa: CASNSREMYGYTF
CDR3nt: TGTGCCAGTAATAGCAGGGAAATGTATGGCTACACCTTC

d_gene: TRBD2
j_gene: TRBJ2-7
abundance: .
v_gene: TRBV19
CDR3aa: CASSPGTSGSYEQYF
CDR3nt: TGTGCCAGTAGTCCCGGGACTAGCGGGAGTTACGAGCAGTACTTC

d_gene: .
j_gene: TRBJ2-7
abundance: .
v_gene: TRBV7-2
CDR3aa: CASSLARASFGYEQYF
CDR3nt: TGTGCCAGCAGCTTAGCTCGGGCTAGCTTCGGCTACGAGCAGTACTTC

d_gene: .
j_gene: TRBJ2-7
abundance: .
v_gene: TRBV6-6
CDR3aa: CASRSSYEQYF
CDR3nt: TGTGCCAGCAGGTCTAGCTACGAGCAGTACTTC

d_gene: .
j_gene: TRBJ2-3
abundance: once
v_gene: TRBV7-2
CDR3aa: CASTFGGLSTDTQYF
CDR3nt: TGTGCCAGCACCTTTGGCGGTCTAAGCACAGATACGCAGTATTTT

d_gene: TRBD1
j_gene: TRBJ1-2
abundance: .
v_gene: TRBV29-1
CDR3aa: CSVRGTRQGGRNYGYTF
CDR3nt: TGCAGCGTTCGGGGGACCCGACAGGGGGGTAGGAACTATGGCTACACCTTC

d_gene: TRBD1
j_gene: TRBJ2-7
abundance: few
v_gene: TRBV18
CDR3aa: CASSPNIGQGNEQYF
CDR3nt: TGTGCCAGCTCACCGAATATAGGACAGGGCAACGAGCAGTACTTC

d_gene: .
j_gene: TRBJ1-4
abundance: .
v_gene: TRBV28
CDR3aa: CASSGRLQAATNEKLFF
CDR3nt: TGTGCCAGCTCCGGGAGACTTCAGGCGGCAACTAATGAAAAACTGTTTTTT

d_gene: TRBD1
j_gene: TRBJ2-1
abundance: .
v_gene: TRBV29-1
CDR3aa: CSVGVVGQGSYNEQFF
CDR3nt: TGCAGCGTGGGAGTCGTCGGACAGGGCTCCTACAATGAGCAGTTCTTC

d_gene: .
j_gene: TRBJ2-1
abundance: .
v_gene: TRBV5-4
CDR3aa: CASSWPRSNEQFF
CDR3nt: TGTGCCAGCAGCTGGCCCCGGAGCAATGAGCAGTTCTTC

d_gene: .
j_gene: TRBJ2-7
abundance: .
v_gene: TRBV5-6
CDR3aa: CASSPEGTSYEQYF
CDR3nt: TGTGCCAGCAGCCCGGAAGGGACATCCTACGAGCAGTACTTC

d_gene: .
j_gene: TRBJ1-1
abundance: .
v_gene: TRBV6-5
CDR3aa: CASRDNRDTEAFF
CDR3nt: TGTGCCAGCAGAGATAACCGAGACACTGAAGCTTTCTTT

d_gene: TRBD1
j_gene: TRBJ1-1
abundance: .
v_gene: TRBV5-8
CDR3aa: CASRLHRGMNTEAFF
CDR3nt: TGTGCCAGCAGACTTCACAGGGGGATGAACACTGAAGCTTTCTTT

d_gene: .
j_gene: TRBJ1-2
abundance: .
v_gene: TRBV7-2
CDR3aa: CASSLVQGSYTF
CDR3nt: TGTGCCAGCAGCTTAGTTCAGGGGAGCTACACCTTC

d_gene: .
j_gene: TRBJ1-2
abundance: .
v_gene: TRBV7-9
CDR3aa: CASSLERQAAYGYTF
CDR3nt: TGTGCCAGCAGCTTAGAGAGACAGGCGGCCTATGGCTACACCTTC

d_gene: .
j_gene: TRBJ2-2
abundance: .
v_gene: TRBV3-1/TRBV3-2
CDR3aa: CASSHLGAGGELFF
CDR3nt: TGTGCCAGCAGCCACTTGGGGGCTGGCGGGGAGCTGTTTTTT

d_gene: .
j_gene: TRBJ2-2
abundance: .
v_gene: TRBV11-3
CDR3aa: CASSPRGIGELFF
CDR3nt: TGTGCCAGCAGCCCAAGGGGGATAGGGGAGCTGTTTTTT

d_gene: .
j_gene: TRBJ2-1
abundance: .
v_gene: TRBV6-4
CDR3aa: CASSDSGGRGINEQFF
CDR3nt: TGTGCCAGCAGTGACTCTGGTGGGAGAGGGATCAATGAGCAGTTCTTC